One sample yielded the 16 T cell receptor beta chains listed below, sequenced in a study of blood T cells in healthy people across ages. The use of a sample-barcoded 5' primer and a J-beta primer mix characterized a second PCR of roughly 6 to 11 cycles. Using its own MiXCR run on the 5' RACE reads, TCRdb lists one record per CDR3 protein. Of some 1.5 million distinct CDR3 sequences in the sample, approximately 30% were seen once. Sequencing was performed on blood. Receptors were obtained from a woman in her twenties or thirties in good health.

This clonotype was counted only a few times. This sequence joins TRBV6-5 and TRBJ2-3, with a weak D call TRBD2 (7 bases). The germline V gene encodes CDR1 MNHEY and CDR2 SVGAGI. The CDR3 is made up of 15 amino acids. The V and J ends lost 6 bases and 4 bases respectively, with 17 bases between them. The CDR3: CASSDPREGADTQYF. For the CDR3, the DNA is TGTGCCAGCAGCGACCCCAGGGAGGGGGCAGATACGCAGTATTTT.

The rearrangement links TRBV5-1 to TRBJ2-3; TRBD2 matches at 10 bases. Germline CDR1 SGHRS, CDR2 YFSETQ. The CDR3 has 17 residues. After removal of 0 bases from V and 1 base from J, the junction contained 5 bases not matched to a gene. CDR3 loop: CASSLEAGTSGTDTQYF. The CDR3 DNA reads TGCGCCAGCAGCTTGGAGGCTGGGACTAGCGGCACAGATACGCAGTATTTT. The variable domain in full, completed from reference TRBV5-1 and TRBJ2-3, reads KAGVTQTPRYLIKTRGQQVTLSCSPISGHRSVSWYQQTPGQGLQFLFEYFSETQRNKGNFPGRFSGRQFSNSRSEMNVSTLELGDSALYLCASSLEAGTSGTDTQYFGPGTRLTVL.

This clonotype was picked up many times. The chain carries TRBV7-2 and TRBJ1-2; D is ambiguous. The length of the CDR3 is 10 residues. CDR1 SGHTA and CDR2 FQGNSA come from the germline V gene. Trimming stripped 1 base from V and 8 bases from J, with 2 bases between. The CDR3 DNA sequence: TGTGCCAGCAGCTTAGGGGGCTACACCTTC. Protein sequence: CASSLGGYTF.

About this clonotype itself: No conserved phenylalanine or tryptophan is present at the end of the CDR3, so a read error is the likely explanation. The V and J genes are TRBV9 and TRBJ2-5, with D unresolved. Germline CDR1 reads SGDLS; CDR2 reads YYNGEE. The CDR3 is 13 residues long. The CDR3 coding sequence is TGTACCAGCAGCGCCCCGGACCAAGAGACCCAGTACCTC. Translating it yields CTSSAPDQETQYL.

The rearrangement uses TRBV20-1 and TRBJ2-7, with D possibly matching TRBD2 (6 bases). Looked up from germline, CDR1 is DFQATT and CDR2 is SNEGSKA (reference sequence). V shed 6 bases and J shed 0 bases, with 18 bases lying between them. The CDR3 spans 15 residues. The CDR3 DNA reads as TGCAGTGCCCGAGAGGAGGGACGGGACTCCTACGAGCAGTACTTC. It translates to CSAREEGRDSYEQYF.

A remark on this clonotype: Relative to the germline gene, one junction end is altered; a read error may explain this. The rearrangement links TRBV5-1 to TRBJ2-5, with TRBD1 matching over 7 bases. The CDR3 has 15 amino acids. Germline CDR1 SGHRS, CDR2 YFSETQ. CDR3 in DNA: TGCGCCAGCTGCTTGACAGGGCCAGCAGGAGAGACCCAGTACTTC. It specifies CASCLTGPAGETQYF.

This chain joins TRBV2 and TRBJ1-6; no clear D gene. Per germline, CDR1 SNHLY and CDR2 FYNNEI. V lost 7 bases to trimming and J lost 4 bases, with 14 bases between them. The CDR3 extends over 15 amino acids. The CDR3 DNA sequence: TGTGCCAGCACCGAAACTATGGGGTATAATTCACCCCTCCACTTT. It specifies CASTETMGYNSPLHF.

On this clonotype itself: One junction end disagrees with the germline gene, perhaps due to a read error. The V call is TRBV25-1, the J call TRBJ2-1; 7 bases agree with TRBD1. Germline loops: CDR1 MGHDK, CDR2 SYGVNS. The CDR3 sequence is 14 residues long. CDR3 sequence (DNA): TGTACCAGCAGTGAACCTGGGACAGTCAATGAGCAGTTCTTC. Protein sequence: CTSSEPGTVNEQFF.

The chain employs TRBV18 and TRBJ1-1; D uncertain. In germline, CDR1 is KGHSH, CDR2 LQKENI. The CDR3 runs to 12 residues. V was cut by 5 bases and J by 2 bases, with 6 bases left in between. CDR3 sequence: CASSTTNTEAFF. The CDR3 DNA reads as TGTGCCAGCTCAACTACTAACACTGAAGCTTTCTTT.

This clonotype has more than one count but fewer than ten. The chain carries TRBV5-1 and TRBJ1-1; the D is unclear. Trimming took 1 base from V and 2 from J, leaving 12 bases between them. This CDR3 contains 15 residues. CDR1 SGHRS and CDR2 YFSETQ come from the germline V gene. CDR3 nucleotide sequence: TGCGCCAGCAGCTTGACGCAGGCGGCTAACACTGAAGCTTTCTTT. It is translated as CASSLTQAANTEAFF. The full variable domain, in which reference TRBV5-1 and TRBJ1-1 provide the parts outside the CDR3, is KAGVTQTPRYLIKTRGQQVTLSCSPISGHRSVSWYQQTPGQGLQFLFEYFSETQRNKGNFPGRFSGRQFSNSRSEMNVSTLELGDSALYLCASSLTQAANTEAFFGQGTRLTVV.

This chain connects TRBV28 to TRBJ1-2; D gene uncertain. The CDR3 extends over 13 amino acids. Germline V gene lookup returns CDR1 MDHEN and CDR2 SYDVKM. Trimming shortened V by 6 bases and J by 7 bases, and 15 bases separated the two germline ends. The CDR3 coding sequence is TGTGCCAGCAGCTCGACCGGGATGTCTGGCTACACCTTC. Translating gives CASSSTGMSGYTF.

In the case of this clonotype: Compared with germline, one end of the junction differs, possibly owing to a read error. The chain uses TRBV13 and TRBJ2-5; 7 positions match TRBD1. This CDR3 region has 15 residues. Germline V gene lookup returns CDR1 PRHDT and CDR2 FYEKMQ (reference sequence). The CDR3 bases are TGTGTCAGCAGCTTAGGTCCGGGACAGCTGGGGACCCAGTACTTC. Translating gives CVSSLGPGQLGTQYF.

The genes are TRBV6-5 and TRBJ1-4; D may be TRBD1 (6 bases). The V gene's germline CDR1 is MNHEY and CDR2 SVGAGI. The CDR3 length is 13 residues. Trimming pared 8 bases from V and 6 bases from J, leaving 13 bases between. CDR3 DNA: TGTGCCAGCGGGTCCGGGACATATGAAAAACTGTTTTTT. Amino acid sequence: CASGSGTYEKLFF.

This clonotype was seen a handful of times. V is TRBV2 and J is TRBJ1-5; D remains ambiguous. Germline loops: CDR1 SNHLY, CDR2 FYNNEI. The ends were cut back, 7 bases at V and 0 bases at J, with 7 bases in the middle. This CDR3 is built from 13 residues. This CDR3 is CASNSYSNQPQHF. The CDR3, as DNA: TGTGCCAGCAACAGCTATAGCAATCAGCCCCAGCATTTT.

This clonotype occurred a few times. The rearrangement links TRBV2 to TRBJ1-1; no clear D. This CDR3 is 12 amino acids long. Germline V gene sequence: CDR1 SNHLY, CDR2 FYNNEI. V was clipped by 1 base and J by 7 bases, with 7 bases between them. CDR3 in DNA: TGTGCCAGCAGTGAAGGATCGTTTGAAGCTTTCTTT. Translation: CASSEGSFEAFF.

Here the CDR3 reads CAGGPGADTQYF. The CDR3 DNA follows: TGTGCCGGCGGCCCGGGCGCAGATACGCAGTATTTT. V and J are TRBV11-2 and TRBJ2-3; D is unresolved. This CDR3 is built from 12 residues. Germline loops: CDR1 SGHAT, CDR2 FQNNGV. V lost 11 bases and J lost 4, with 13 bases in between.